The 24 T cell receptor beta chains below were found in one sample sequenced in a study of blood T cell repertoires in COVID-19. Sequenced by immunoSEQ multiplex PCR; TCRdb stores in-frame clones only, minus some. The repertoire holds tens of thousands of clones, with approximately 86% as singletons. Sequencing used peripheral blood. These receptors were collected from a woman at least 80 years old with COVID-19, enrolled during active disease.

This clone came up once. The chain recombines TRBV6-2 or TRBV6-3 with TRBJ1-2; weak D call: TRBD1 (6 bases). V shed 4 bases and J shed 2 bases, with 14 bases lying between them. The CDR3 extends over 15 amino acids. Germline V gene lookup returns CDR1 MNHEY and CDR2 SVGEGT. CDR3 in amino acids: CASSFPRGQNYGYTF. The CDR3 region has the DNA TGTGCCAGCAGTTTCCCCCGAGGACAGAACTATGGCTACACCTTC.

In DNA form, the CDR3 reads TGCGCCAGCAGCCAAGAGCTTCAAAGCGGGAGGGCCGGTGAGCAGTACTTC. This translates into CASSQELQSGRAGEQYF. The genes are TRBV4-1 and TRBJ2-7; 10 nucleotides align to TRBD2. V was pared by 0 bases and J by 7 bases, with 12 bases of the junction left unmatched. This CDR3 comprises 17 residues. CDR1 MGHRA and CDR2 YSYEKL come from the germline V gene.

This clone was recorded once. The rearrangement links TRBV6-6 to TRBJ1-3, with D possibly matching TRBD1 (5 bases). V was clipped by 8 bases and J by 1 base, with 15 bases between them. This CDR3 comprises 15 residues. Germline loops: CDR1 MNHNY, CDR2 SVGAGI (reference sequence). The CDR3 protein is CASEKQGRSGNTIYF. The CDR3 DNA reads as TGTGCCAGCGAAAAGCAGGGCAGGTCTGGAAACACCATATATTTT.

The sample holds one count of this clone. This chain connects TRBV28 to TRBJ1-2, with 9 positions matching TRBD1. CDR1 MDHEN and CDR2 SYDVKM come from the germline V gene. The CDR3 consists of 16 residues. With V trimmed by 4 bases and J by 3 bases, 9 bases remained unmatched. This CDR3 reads CASSSTGGSEYYGYTF. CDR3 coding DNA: TGTGCCAGCAGTTCAACAGGGGGCTCCGAATACTATGGCTACACCTTC.

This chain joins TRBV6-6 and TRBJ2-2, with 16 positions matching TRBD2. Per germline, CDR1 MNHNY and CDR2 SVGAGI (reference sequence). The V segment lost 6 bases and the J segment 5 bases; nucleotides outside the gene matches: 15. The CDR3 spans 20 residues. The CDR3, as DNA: TGTGCCAGCAGCCCCAAGACGGGACTAGCGGGGGGGCTGGGGACCGGGGAGCTGTTTTTT. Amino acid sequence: CASSPKTGLAGGLGTGELFF.

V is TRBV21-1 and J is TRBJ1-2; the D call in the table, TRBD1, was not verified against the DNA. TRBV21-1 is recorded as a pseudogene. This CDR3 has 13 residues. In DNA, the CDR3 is TGTGCCAGCAGCTCACGGGACACCTATGGCTACACCTTC. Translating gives CASSSRDTYGYTF.

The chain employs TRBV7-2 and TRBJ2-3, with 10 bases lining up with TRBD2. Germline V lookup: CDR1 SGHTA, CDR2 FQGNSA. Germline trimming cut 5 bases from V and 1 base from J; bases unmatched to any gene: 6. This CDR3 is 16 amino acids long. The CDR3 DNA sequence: TGTGCCAGCAGCAAATCTAGCGGGGGCCGCACAGATACGCAGTATTTT. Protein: CASSKSSGGRTDTQYF. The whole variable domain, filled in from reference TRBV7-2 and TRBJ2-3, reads GAGVSQSPSNKVTEKGKDVELRCDPISGHTALYWYRQSLGQGLEFLIYFQGNSAPDKSGLPSDRFSAERTGGSVSTLTIQRTQQEDSAVYLCASSKSSGGRTDTQYFGPGTRLTVL.

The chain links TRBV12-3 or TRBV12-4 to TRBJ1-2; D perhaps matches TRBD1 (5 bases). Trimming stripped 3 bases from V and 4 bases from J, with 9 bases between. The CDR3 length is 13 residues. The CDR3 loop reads CASSFPGSYGYTF. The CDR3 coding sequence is TGTGCCAGCAGTTTCCCAGGGTCCTATGGCTACACCTTC.

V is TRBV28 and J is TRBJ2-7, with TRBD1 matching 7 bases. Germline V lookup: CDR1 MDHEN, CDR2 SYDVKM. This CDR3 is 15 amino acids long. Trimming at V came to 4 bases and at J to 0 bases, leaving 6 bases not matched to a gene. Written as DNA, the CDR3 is TGTGCCAGCAGTTCGGGACAGATAAGCTCCTACGAGCAGTACTTC. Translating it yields CASSSGQISSYEQYF.

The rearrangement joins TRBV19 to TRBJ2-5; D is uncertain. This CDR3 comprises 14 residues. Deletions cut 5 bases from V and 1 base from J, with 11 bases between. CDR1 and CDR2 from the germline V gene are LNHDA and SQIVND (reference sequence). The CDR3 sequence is CASSPTNSQETQYF. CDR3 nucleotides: TGTGCCAGTAGTCCCACGAACTCCCAAGAGACCCAGTACTTC.

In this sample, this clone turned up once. CDR3 protein: CATSDRGRHNEQFF. Here the CDR3 DNA reads TGTGCCACCTCTGACAGGGGGCGACACAATGAGCAGTTCTTC. The rearrangement links TRBV14 to TRBJ2-1; 10 bases fit TRBD1. From germline, CDR1 is SGHDN and CDR2 FVKESK. The V and J ends lost 10 bases and 5 bases, in that order; junction bases with no gene match: 8. CDR3 length equals 14 residues.

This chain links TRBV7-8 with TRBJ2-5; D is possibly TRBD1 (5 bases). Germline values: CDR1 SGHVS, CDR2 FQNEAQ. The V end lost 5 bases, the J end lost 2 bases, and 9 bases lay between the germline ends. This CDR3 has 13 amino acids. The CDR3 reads CASSPDSQETQYF. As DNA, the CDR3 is TGTGCCAGCAGCCCAGACAGTCAAGAGACCCAGTACTTC.

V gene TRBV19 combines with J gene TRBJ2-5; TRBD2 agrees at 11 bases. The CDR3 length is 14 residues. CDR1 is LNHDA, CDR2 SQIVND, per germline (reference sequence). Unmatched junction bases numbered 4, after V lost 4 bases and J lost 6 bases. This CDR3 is CASSRASGGKTQYF. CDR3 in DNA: TGTGCCAGTAGTAGGGCTAGCGGGGGGAAGACCCAGTACTTC.

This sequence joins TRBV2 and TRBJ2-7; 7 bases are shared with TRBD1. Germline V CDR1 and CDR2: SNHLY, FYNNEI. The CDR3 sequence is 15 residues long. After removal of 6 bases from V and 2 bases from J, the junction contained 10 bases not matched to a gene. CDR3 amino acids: CASRIDRVSTYEQYF. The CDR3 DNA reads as TGTGCCAGCAGGATAGACAGGGTGTCAACCTACGAGCAGTACTTC.

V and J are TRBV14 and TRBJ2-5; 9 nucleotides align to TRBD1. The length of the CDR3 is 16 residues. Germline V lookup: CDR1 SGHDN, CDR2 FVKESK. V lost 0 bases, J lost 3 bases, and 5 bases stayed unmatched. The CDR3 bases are TGTGCCAGCAGCCAAGAGGGGGGGACAGGGAAAGAGACCCAGTACTTC. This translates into CASSQEGGTGKETQYF.

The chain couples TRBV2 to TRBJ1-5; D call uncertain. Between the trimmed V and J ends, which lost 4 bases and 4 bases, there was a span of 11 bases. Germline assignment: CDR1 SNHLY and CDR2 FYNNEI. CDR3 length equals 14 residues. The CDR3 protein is CASSALSQNQPQHF. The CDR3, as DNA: TGTGCCAGCAGTGCTCTTTCGCAGAATCAGCCCCAGCATTTT.

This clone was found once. Here the CDR3 DNA reads TGTGCCAGCAGCCGGGGGTGGGAGACCCAGTACTTC. Translating it yields CASSRGWETQYF. The chain employs TRBV12-3 or TRBV12-4 and TRBJ2-5; D may be TRBD2 (6 bases). This CDR3 has 12 amino acids. V lost 6 bases, J lost 5 bases, and 10 bases lay in between.

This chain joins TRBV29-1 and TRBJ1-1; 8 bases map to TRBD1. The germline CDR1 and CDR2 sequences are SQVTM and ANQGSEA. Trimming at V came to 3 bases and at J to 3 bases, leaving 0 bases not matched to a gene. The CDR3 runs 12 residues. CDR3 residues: CSVDRGHTEAFF. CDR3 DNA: TGCAGCGTTGACAGGGGGCACACTGAAGCTTTCTTT.

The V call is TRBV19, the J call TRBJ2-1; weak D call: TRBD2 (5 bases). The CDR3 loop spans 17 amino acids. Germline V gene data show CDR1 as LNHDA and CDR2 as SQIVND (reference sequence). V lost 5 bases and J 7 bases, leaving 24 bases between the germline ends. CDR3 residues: CASSSQAIGVSLNEQFF. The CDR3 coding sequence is TGTGCCAGTAGTTCCCAGGCTATCGGGGTGTCGCTTAATGAGCAGTTCTTC.

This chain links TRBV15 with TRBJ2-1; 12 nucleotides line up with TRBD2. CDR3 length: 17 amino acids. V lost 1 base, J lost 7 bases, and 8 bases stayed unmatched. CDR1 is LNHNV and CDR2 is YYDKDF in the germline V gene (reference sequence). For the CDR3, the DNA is TGTGCCACCAGCAGAGCCCCGCTAGCGGGAGGGTCTAATGAGCAGTTCTTC. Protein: CATSRAPLAGGSNEQFF.

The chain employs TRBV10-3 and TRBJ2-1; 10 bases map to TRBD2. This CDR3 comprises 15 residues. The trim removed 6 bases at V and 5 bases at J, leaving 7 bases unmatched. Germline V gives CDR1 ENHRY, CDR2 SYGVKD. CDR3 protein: CAIRPIGTSDNEQFF. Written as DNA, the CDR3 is TGTGCCATCAGACCTATCGGGACTAGCGACAATGAGCAGTTCTTC.

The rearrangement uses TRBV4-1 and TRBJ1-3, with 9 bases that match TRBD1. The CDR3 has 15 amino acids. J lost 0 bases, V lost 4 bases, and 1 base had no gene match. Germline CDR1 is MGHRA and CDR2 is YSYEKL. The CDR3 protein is CASSRQGDSGNTIYF. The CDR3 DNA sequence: TGCGCCAGCAGCCGACAGGGGGACTCTGGAAACACCATATATTTT.

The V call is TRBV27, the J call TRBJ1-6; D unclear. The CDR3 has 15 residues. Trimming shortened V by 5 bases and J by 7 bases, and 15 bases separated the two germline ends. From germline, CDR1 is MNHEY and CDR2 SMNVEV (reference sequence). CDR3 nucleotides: TGTGCCAGCAGTGGCCACGGGGTTGGGAATTCACCCCTCCACTTT. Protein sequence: CASSGHGVGNSPLHF.

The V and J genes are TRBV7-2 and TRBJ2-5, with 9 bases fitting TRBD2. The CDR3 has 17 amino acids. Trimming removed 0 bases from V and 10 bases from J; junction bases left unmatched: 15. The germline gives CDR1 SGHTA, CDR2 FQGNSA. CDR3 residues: CASSLASGGPWTGSQYF. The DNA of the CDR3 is TGTGCCAGCAGCTTAGCAAGCGGGGGGCCTTGGACTGGGAGCCAGTACTTC.